A single sample is the source of the 19 T cell receptor beta chains below, sequenced in a study of cytomegalovirus exposure and HLA in healthy donors. Libraries were prepared by immunoSEQ multiplex PCR; TCRdb keeps only in-frame clonotypes and omits some of them. Of 150,000 to 200,000 clones listed, more than 80% are singletons. Sequencing was performed on PBMCs. Receptors were obtained from a man aged 18-30 years in good health and CMV-seropositive.

V gene TRBV15 combines with J gene TRBJ1-2, with D possibly TRBD1 on 6 matching bases. Germline assignment: CDR1 LNHNV and CDR2 YYDKDF (reference sequence). The CDR3 covers 14 residues. V was trimmed by 3 bases and J by 6 bases, leaving 14 bases between them. The CDR3 nucleotides are TGTGCCACCAGCAGGCCGACGGGGGGCCATGGCTACACCTTC. It is translated as CATSRPTGGHGYTF.

CDR3 DNA sequence: TGTGCCATCTCAGCCTCTAGCGGGAGGGAGACCGGGGAGCTGTTTTTT. It translates to CAISASSGRETGELFF. This chain joins TRBV10-3 and TRBJ2-2; 12 bases fit TRBD2. From germline, CDR1 is ENHRY and CDR2 SYGVKD. The CDR3 is 16 residues long. Trimming at V came to 8 bases and at J to 5 bases, leaving 9 bases not matched to a gene.

This chain connects TRBV25-1 to TRBJ2-3, with TRBD2 matching over 10 bases. V dropped 2 bases and J dropped 6; count of bases not matched to a gene: 5. Germline V CDR1 and CDR2: MGHDK, SYGVNS. CDR3 size: 15 residues. DNA of the CDR3: TGTGCCAGCAGTGAAGAACGTAGCGGGAGGGATACGCAGTATTTT. Translating it yields CASSEERSGRDTQYF.

The V gene is TRBV19, the J gene TRBJ2-5; D perhaps matches TRBD2 (5 bases). The CDR3 covers 15 residues. Germline V gives CDR1 LNHDA, CDR2 SQIVND (reference sequence). V lost 2 bases and J 2 bases, leaving 12 bases between the germline ends. Here the CDR3 reads CASSITRGRQETQYF. In DNA form, the CDR3 reads TGTGCCAGTAGTATAACCCGGGGAAGACAAGAGACCCAGTACTTC.

The V gene is TRBV2, the J gene TRBJ1-5; D is possibly TRBD1 (6 bases). The CDR3 extends over 13 amino acids. Germline loops: CDR1 SNHLY, CDR2 FYNNEI. The germline V and J ends were trimmed by 7 bases and 5 bases, with 12 bases remaining between them. For the CDR3, the DNA is TGTGCCAGCACTCCGGGACACGATCAGCCCCAGCATTTT. It encodes CASTPGHDQPQHF.

This clone was detected only once. The rearrangement links TRBV7-2 to TRBJ1-5; D is unresolved. Germline CDR1 and CDR2: SGHTA and FQGNSA. This CDR3 has 15 residues. V lost 5 bases and J lost 0, with 11 bases in between. CDR3 amino acids: CASSPHPGSNQPQHF. CDR3 sequence (DNA): TGTGCCAGCAGCCCACACCCGGGTAGCAATCAGCCCCAGCATTTT.

This chain joins TRBV30 and TRBJ1-2, with 9 bases identical to TRBD1. There are 15 residues in the CDR3. With V trimmed by 3 bases and J by 6 bases, 11 bases remained unmatched. CDR1 and CDR2 (germline): GTSNPN, SVGIG (reference sequence). The CDR3 region has the DNA TGTGCCTGGAGCAGTACACAGGGGGCGCGGAATGGCTACACCTTC. The encoded protein is CAWSSTQGARNGYTF.

The J gene is TRBJ2-7, the V gene TRBV18, with TRBD1 identical over 9 bases. CDR3 length: 15 amino acids. V dropped 0 bases and J dropped 6; count of bases not matched to a gene: 6. Per the germline V gene, CDR1 is KGHSH and CDR2 is LQKENI. This CDR3 reads CASSPPVQGASEQYF. CDR3 DNA: TGTGCCAGCTCACCACCGGTACAGGGGGCGAGCGAGCAGTACTTC.

The rearrangement uses TRBV16 and TRBJ1-3; no clear D gene. V dropped 0 bases and J dropped 0 bases, with 9 bases sitting between them. The CDR3 is 16 residues long. Germline assignment: CDR1 KGHSY and CDR2 FQNENV. CDR3 protein: CASSQSSSPSGNTIYF. CDR3 DNA: TGTGCCAGCAGCCAATCGTCCAGTCCCTCTGGAAACACCATATATTTT. The variable domain in full, with the rest retrieved from reference TRBV16 and TRBJ1-3, is GEEVAQTPKHLVRGEGQKAKLYCAPIKGHSYVFWYQQVLKNEFKFLISFQNENVFDETGMPKERFSAKCLPNSPCSLEIQATKLEDSAVYFCASSQSSSPSGNTIYFGEGSWLTVV.

This clone occurred once. The V and J genes are TRBV4-3 and TRBJ2-3; TRBD2 matches at 9 bases. Germline V gene sequence: CDR1 LGHNA, CDR2 YSLEER. The J segment lost 4 bases and the V segment lost 4 bases, leaving 12 bases of the junction unmatched. The CDR3 is 17 amino acids. The CDR3 DNA sequence: TGCGCCAGCAGCCGGGACGGGACTAGCTTTCGAGCAGATACGCAGTATTTT. Amino acids: CASSRDGTSFRADTQYF.

The chain joins TRBV27 to TRBJ2-7; 13 bases line up with TRBD2. The germline CDR1 and CDR2 sequences are MNHEY and SMNVEV (reference sequence). The CDR3 consists of 15 residues. The V segment lost 3 bases and the J segment 6 bases; nucleotides outside the gene matches: 5. The CDR3 bases are TGTGCCAGCAGTTTCGGGACTAGCGGGGCTTCCGAGCAGTACTTC. Protein sequence: CASSFGTSGASEQYF.

The chain is built from TRBV11-2 and TRBJ2-3; D is unresolved. CDR1 is SGHAT and CDR2 is FQNNGV in the germline V gene. Trimming removed 1 base from V and 1 base from J, with 12 bases in between. The CDR3 has 16 amino acids. CDR3 protein: CASSLGWSTGTDTQYF. The CDR3 coding sequence is TGTGCCAGCAGCTTAGGGTGGAGTACCGGCACAGATACGCAGTATTTT.

V and J are TRBV4-1 and TRBJ2-1; D call uncertain. Germline V CDR1 and CDR2: MGHRA, YSYEKL. V was clipped by 0 bases and J by 6 bases, with 12 bases between them. This CDR3 has 15 amino acids. CDR3: CASSQEIQSSNEQFF. The CDR3 DNA reads TGCGCCAGCAGCCAAGAGATCCAGTCAAGCAATGAGCAGTTCTTC.

This rearrangement joins TRBV2 to TRBJ1-2, with TRBD1 as a possible D gene (6 bases). V lost 6 bases and J 8 bases, leaving 19 bases between the germline ends. Germline V gene data show CDR1 as SNHLY and CDR2 as FYNNEI. CDR3 length: 14 residues. The CDR3 loop reads CASRERGGTEGYTF. CDR3 nucleotide sequence: TGTGCCAGCAGGGAGAGGGGGGGGACGGAAGGCTACACCTTC.

This chain connects TRBV6-6 to TRBJ2-1; 8 nucleotides line up with TRBD1. Germline CDR1 MNHNY, CDR2 SVGAGI (reference sequence). V lost 2 bases and J lost 7; bases outside the gene matches: 7. The CDR3 is 15 residues long. DNA of the CDR3: TGTGCCAGCAGTTACGGACAGGGTATAGTGAATGAGCAGTTCTTC. Amino acids: CASSYGQGIVNEQFF.

The rearrangement joins TRBV28 to TRBJ2-3; possibly TRBD1 for D (5 bases). Trimming left V 9 bases short and J 4 bases short, with 8 bases between. Per the germline V gene, CDR1 is MDHEN and CDR2 is SYDVKM. CDR3 length: 11 amino acids. The CDR3 nucleotides are TGTGCCAGTTGGGGCCCAGATACGCAGTATTTT. Translation: CASWGPDTQYF.

The chain uses TRBV25-1 and TRBJ2-7; 7 bases fit TRBD1. V dropped 2 bases and J dropped 3; count of bases not matched to a gene: 4. Germline V CDR1 and CDR2: MGHDK, SYGVNS. This CDR3 spans 14 amino acids. The CDR3 reads CASSEQGESYEQYF. The DNA of the CDR3 is TGTGCCAGCAGTGAACAGGGGGAGAGCTACGAGCAGTACTTC.

The chain links TRBV7-2 to TRBJ2-2; TRBD1 matches at 8 bases. This CDR3 spans 15 amino acids. Per germline, CDR1 SGHTA and CDR2 FQGNSA. V lost 3 bases, J lost 6 bases, and 6 bases stayed unmatched. The CDR3, as DNA: TGTGCCAGCAGCTTCGGACAGGGAGGCGCCGGGGAGCTGTTTTTT. Its protein is CASSFGQGGAGELFF.

This chain joins TRBV7-8 and TRBJ2-6; D perhaps matches TRBD2 (5 bases). This CDR3 is built from 16 residues. The V and J ends lost 1 base and 1 base respectively, with 8 bases between them. CDR1 and CDR2 from the germline V gene are SGHVS and FQNEAQ. The CDR3 region is CASSLDPGSGANVLTF. In DNA, the CDR3 is TGTGCCAGCAGCTTAGATCCGGGATCTGGGGCCAACGTCCTGACTTTC. Full variable domain (outside the CDR3, taken from reference TRBV7-8 and TRBJ2-6): GAGVSQSPRYKVAKRGQDVALRCDPISGHVSLFWYQQALGQGPEFLTYFQNEAQLDKSGLPSDRFFAERPEGSVSTLKIQRTQQEDSAVYLCASSLDPGSGANVLTFGAGSRLTVL.